The sequence of this T cell receptor beta chain was determined in a study of T-cell reconstitution after alpha-beta-depleted transplantation in children. This sample's TCRbeta library carried unique molecular identifier barcodes. TCRdb processed the PCR reads anew with MiXCR; each CDR3 protein has one entry. The profile shows 330,000 or so distinct CDR3 sequences, 10% of them singletons. This clonotype has at least ten counts. The antigen is not known. The CDR3 has 16 amino acids. Germline V CDR1 and CDR2: SNHLY, FYNNEI. V lost 6 bases, J lost 0 bases, and 8 bases stayed unmatched. The study's findings and limits: The main origin of T-cell counts and diversity one year after transplant was newly produced T cells. Two months or so post-transplant, alpha-beta T cells reportedly derived from several hundred expanded graft clones.

The V gene is TRBV2, the J gene TRBJ2-3; 8 bases are a match to TRBD1. This TCR derives from a boy in the first two years of life with acute myeloid leukemia, due to receive a stem cell transplant. The sample was PBMCs, taken before TCRalphabeta/CD19-depleted stem cell transplant. The CDR3 DNA sequence: TGTGCCAGCAGACCCCGGACAGGGCTTAGCACAGATACGCAGTATTTT. Translating it yields CASRPRTGLSTDTQYF.